This TCR beta chain was identified in a study of early T cells in non-severe SARS-CoV-2 infection. Study as a whole: Alpha and beta chains were unpaired, from unsorted whole-blood bulk RNA. Study-level findings and limits: Database matching using VDJdb favored anti-spike CD8 responses, with private and CD4 specificities left missing.

This CDR3 has 18 amino acids. CDR1 and CDR2 (germline): SGHKS, YYEKEE (reference sequence). Unmatched junction bases numbered 16, after V lost 4 bases and J lost 3 bases. The TCR library protocol was used to attach unique molecular identifiers. These identifiers were attached to individual cDNA molecules. TCRdb reprocessed the 5' RACE reads with MiXCR, giving one entry per CDR3 protein. This table has around 57,000 distinct CDR3 sequences, around 10% appearing once. The sample holds many counts of this clonotype. Its target is unknown. The receptor's source is an adult who was a healthcare worker with PCR-confirmed SARS-CoV-2 infection or an uninfected control (not recorded which). The V call is TRBV5-5, the J call TRBJ2-7; 10 bases align to TRBD1. Sequencing was performed on whole blood. The CDR3 region has the DNA TGTGCCAGCAGCCTAAGGACTATCGCGGGACAGGGGTACTACGAGCAGTACTTC. Translating gives CASSLRTIAGQGYYEQYF.